The rows below give T cell receptor beta chains drawn from one sample of a study of ipilimumab plus nivolumab after autologous stem cell transplantation. Here immunoSEQ multiplex PCR was the method, and the copy in TCRdb shows in-frame clones only, minus some. The sample has 8,000 to 11,000 clones, just under 80% seen once. This specimen consisted of PBMCs, obtained in a trial of ipilimumab plus nivolumab as post-transplant consolidation. These receptors all stem from a male donor with diffuse large B-cell lymphoma. CDR3s include the opening cysteine and the closing phenylalanine or tryptophan.

v_call cdr3_aa
TRBV7-2 CASSLGWDRDLTNEKLFF
TRBV15 CATSRGSNYEQYF
TRBV2 CASSGGLGNSPLHF
TRBV2 CASSVGREVYNEQFF
TRBV10-3 CAISQLPGQGGLGTEAFF
TRBV11-2 CASRSYGDTQYF
TRBV7-9 CASSLTGRGGTRGNYEQYF
TRBV4-3 CASSQAVFPPRYSNQPQHF
TRBV30 CAWSGGSNSPLHF
TRBV7-9 CASSLGQGSGYTF
TRBV2 CASRESSFGYNEQFF
TRBV28 CASRRGYEQYF
TRBV6-5 CASSFSVYSNQPQHF
TRBV28 CASRPTGKDEKLFF
TRBV5-6 CASSKGSSNEQYF
TRBV5-1 CASRPGDRENSPLHF
TRBV15 CATSRDVAPYNEQFF
TRBV11-2 CASSLETGVTYEQYF
TRBV9 CASSDRDRVYHEQFF
TRBV5-1 CASSFRQSNTGELFF
TRBV4-1 CASSQALTPGTGGSDTQYF
TRBV5-4 CASSLGGQRETQYF
TRBV7-9 CASSLRLAGQREETQYF
TRBV5-4 CASSLFVAGSYNEQFF
TRBV18 CASSADTPALFF
TRBV5-8 CASTPRVTDTQYF
TRBV7-9 CARSLSPGQALRTPYEQYF
TRBV5-1 CASSLRVNTEAFF
TRBV20-1 CSAGRETQYF
TRBV19 CASSPGGGIVKSTDTQYF
TRBV4-1 CASSLAALSSYEQYF
TRBV25-1 CASRGGTSISEQYF
TRBV6-5 CASSYSGGVVYTQYF
TRBV23-1 CASSQSEGGGISYF
TRBV7-3 CASSLNLGAGTGELFF
TRBV9 CASSPNPGLAGVTQYF
TRBV20-1 CSARSTWGAFF
TRBV6-5 CASNGYQETQYF
TRBV6-5 CASSYSVSAPLHF
TRBV2 CASSELTPGVSTDTQYF
TRBV7-3 CASSPSGGGTNTGELFF